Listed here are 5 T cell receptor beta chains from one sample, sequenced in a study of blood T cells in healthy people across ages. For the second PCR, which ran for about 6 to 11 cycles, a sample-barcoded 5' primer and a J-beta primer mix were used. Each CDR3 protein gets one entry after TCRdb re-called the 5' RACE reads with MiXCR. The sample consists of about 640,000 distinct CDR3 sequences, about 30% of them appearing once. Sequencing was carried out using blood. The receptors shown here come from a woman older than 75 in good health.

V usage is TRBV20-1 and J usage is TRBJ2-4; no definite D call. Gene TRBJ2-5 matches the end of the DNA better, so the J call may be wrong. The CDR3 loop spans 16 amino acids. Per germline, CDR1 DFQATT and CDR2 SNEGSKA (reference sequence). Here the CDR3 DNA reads TGCAGTGCTAGAGATCTCTTTCGTAATACCCAAGAGACCCAGTACTTC. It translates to CSARDLFRNTQETQYF.

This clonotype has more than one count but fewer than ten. Here the CDR3 reads CASILSAASETQFF. The CDR3 nucleotides read TGTGCCAGCATTTTGTCTGCAGCGTCAGAGACCCAGTTCTTC. The chain employs TRBV6-1 and TRBJ2-1; D is uncertain. The germline CDR1 and CDR2 sequences are MNHNS and SASEGT. The CDR3 loop spans 14 amino acids. Trimming pared 7 bases from V and 13 bases from J, leaving 23 bases between.

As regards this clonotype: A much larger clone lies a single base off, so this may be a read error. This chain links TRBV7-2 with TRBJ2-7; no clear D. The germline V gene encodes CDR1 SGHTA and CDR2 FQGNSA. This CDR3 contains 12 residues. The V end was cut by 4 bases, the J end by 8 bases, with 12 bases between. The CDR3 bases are TGTGCCAGCAGCTCCCTATTCTATAAGCAGTACTTC. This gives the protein CASSSLFYKQYF.

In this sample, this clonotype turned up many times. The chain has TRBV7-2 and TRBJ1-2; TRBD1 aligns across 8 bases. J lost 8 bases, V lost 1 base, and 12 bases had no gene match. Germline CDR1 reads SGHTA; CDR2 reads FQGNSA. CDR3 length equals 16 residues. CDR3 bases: TGTGCCAGCAGCTTAGGAGTAGGGACAGGCCTAGGCGGCTACACCTTC. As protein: CASSLGVGTGLGGYTF.

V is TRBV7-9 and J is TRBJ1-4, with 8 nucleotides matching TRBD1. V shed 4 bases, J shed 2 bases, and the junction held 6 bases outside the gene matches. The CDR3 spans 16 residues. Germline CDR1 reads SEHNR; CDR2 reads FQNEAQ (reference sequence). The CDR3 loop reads CASSSGQGPTNEKLFF. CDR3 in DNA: TGTGCCAGCAGCTCCGGACAGGGTCCTACTAATGAAAAACTGTTTTTT.